Each of the 22 T cell receptor beta chains below was sequenced from the same sample in a study of cytomegalovirus exposure and HLA in healthy donors. Clones were sequenced by immunoSEQ multiplex PCR, and TCRdb holds only the in-frame ones, with some missing. The sample carries 200,000 or so clones, roughly 88% recorded once. The sequencing sample was made of PBMCs. These receptors were taken from a woman in her twenties or thirties in good health and CMV-seropositive.

About this clone itself: The same CDR3 is also encoded by other DNA sequences in this sample. The chain carries TRBV6-5 and TRBJ1-1; D unresolved. The CDR3 runs to 11 residues. In germline, CDR1 is MNHEY, CDR2 SVGAGI. The germline V and J ends were trimmed by 6 bases and 2 bases, with 4 bases remaining between them. The CDR3 nucleotides read TGTGCCAGCAGCAGAAACACTGAAGCTTTCTTT. It encodes CASSRNTEAFF.

This chain joins TRBV5-1 and TRBJ2-1; 8 positions match TRBD2. The CDR3 sequence is 15 residues long. The germline V gene has CDR1 SGHRS and CDR2 YFSETQ. With V trimmed by 5 bases and J by 7 bases, 11 bases remained unmatched. The DNA of the CDR3 is TGCGCCAGCAGGTTGAGCGGGAGTCGAGGGAATGAGCAGTTCTTC. Translated, it gives CASRLSGSRGNEQFF.

This chain connects TRBV5-1 to TRBJ2-1; 8 bases align to TRBD2. Germline assignment: CDR1 SGHRS and CDR2 YFSETQ. Germline trimming cut 0 bases from V and 3 bases from J; bases unmatched to any gene: 17. CDR3 length equals 20 residues. The CDR3 nucleotides read TGCGCCAGCAGCTTGGTGGGCGGGAGGCCATCTCGAACTATCTACAATGAGCAGTTCTTC. This translates into CASSLVGGRPSRTIYNEQFF.

This chain joins TRBV6-5 and TRBJ2-1, with TRBD2 as a possible D gene (6 bases). CDR3 size: 15 residues. V lost 7 bases, J lost 7 bases, and 20 bases lay in between. Germline CDR1 is MNHEY and CDR2 is SVGAGI. The CDR3 bases are TGTGCCAGCACTCCGGCCCTAGCGCGGGGAAATGAGCAGTTCTTC. Translation: CASTPALARGNEQFF.

This rearrangement joins TRBV4-1 to TRBJ2-4, with 8 bases lining up with TRBD1. The V segment lost 0 bases and the J segment 7 bases; nucleotides outside the gene matches: 8. Germline CDR1 and CDR2: MGHRA and YSYEKL. The CDR3 spans 16 residues. The CDR3 here is CASSQEPRTGWNIQYF. In DNA form, the CDR3 reads TGCGCCAGCAGCCAAGAGCCCAGGACAGGGTGGAACATTCAGTACTTC.

V and J are TRBV11-1 and TRBJ2-2, with 11 nucleotides matching TRBD2. Germline CDR1 SGHAT, CDR2 FQDESV (reference sequence). After removal of 4 bases from V and 5 bases from J, the junction contained 12 bases not matched to a gene. CDR3 size: 18 residues. The CDR3 DNA sequence: TGTGCCAGCAGCTCTCTAGCGGGAGGCCCTACGAGAACCGGGGAGCTGTTTTTT. It is translated as CASSSLAGGPTRTGELFF.

The chain employs TRBV6-5 and TRBJ2-1, with D unclear. The CDR3 is 15 residues long. V was shortened by 6 bases and J by 0 bases, with 12 bases between the two germline ends. Germline assignment: CDR1 MNHEY and CDR2 SVGAGI. In DNA form, the CDR3 reads TGTGCCAGCAGCATCGAAAAAGCCTCCTACAATGAGCAGTTCTTC. Amino acids: CASSIEKASYNEQFF.

CDR3 region: CASTEQNYNEQFF. As DNA, the CDR3 is TGTGCCAGCACGGAACAGAACTACAATGAGCAGTTCTTC. The chain couples TRBV6-1 to TRBJ2-1; D call uncertain. This CDR3 comprises 13 residues. The germline V gene encodes CDR1 MNHNS and CDR2 SASEGT. Trimming cost V 7 bases and J 3 bases, with 10 bases left between them.

The chain carries TRBV6-1 and TRBJ1-2; D uncertain. Trimming left V 1 base short and J 5 bases short, with 14 bases between. The CDR3 runs 15 residues. In germline, CDR1 is MNHNS, CDR2 SASEGT. CDR3 nucleotides: TGTGCCAGCAGTGAAGTTGGGAGCTCCCCATATGGCTACACCTTC. Residues: CASSEVGSSPYGYTF.

The chain has TRBV5-1 and TRBJ1-3, with no clear D. Trimming stripped 2 bases from V and 1 base from J, with 4 bases between. The CDR3 extends over 13 amino acids. The germline CDR1 and CDR2 sequences are SGHRS and YFSETQ. The CDR3 is CASSFGSGNTIYF. As DNA, the CDR3 is TGCGCCAGCAGCTTCGGGTCTGGAAACACCATATATTTT.

The chain is built from TRBV7-2 and TRBJ2-7, with TRBD2 matching over 12 bases. The CDR3 has 15 amino acids. J lost 2 bases, V lost 5 bases, and 4 bases had no gene match. From germline, CDR1 is SGHTA and CDR2 FQGNSA. The CDR3 DNA reads TGTGCCAGCAGCCCTAGCGGGAGGGGACCCTACGAGCAGTACTTC. Translation: CASSPSGRGPYEQYF.

This clone has only a few counts. V usage is TRBV4-1 and J usage is TRBJ2-1; tentative D call: TRBD2 (5 bases). This CDR3 region has 13 residues. Trimming pared 1 base from V and 6 bases from J, leaving 7 bases between. CDR1 and CDR2 from the germline V gene are MGHRA and YSYEKL. CDR3 loop: CASSQVGGNEQFF. CDR3 bases: TGCGCCAGCAGCCAAGTCGGAGGCAATGAGCAGTTCTTC.

The V and J genes are TRBV6-6 and TRBJ2-7, with no clear D. This CDR3 spans 13 amino acids. V shed 4 bases and J shed 4 bases, with 11 bases lying between them. CDR1 is MNHNY, CDR2 SVGAGI, per germline (reference sequence). CDR3 sequence: CASSFMSDYEQYF. CDR3 nucleotide sequence: TGTGCCAGCAGTTTCATGAGTGATTACGAGCAGTACTTC.

This clone was detected many times. V gene TRBV27 combines with J gene TRBJ2-1, with 12 bases identical to TRBD1. CDR1 is MNHEY and CDR2 is SMNVEV in the germline V gene (reference sequence). V lost 7 bases to trimming and J lost 8 bases; unmatched junction nucleotides: 6. The CDR3 extends over 14 amino acids. The CDR3 is CASTTGTGGDEQFF. Written as DNA, the CDR3 is TGTGCCAGCACTACCGGGACAGGGGGCGATGAGCAGTTCTTC.

The chain is built from TRBV27 and TRBJ2-7; TRBD1 agrees at 7 bases. Germline CDR1 and CDR2: MNHEY and SMNVEV (reference sequence). The CDR3 runs to 16 residues. Trimming cost V 5 bases and J 4 bases; bases outside gene matches: 14. The CDR3 bases are TGTGCCAGCAGTCCGCCGCCTGCGACAGGGCGTTACGAGCAGTACTTC. Its translation: CASSPPPATGRYEQYF.

The chain recombines TRBV29-1 with TRBJ1-1, with 7 bases fitting TRBD1. Per germline, CDR1 SQVTM and CDR2 ANQGSEA. The V gene end was trimmed by 6 bases and the J gene end by 1 base; junction bases not matched to a gene: 8. The CDR3 sequence is 14 residues long. The CDR3, as DNA: TGCAGCGTGTACAGGGGCGGGTCGAACACTGAAGCTTTCTTT. Translating it yields CSVYRGGSNTEAFF.

The chain links TRBV6-6 to TRBJ2-7; 14 bases line up with TRBD2. This CDR3 region has 16 residues. Germline V gene lookup returns CDR1 MNHNY and CDR2 SVGAGI (reference sequence). The trim removed 5 bases at V and 5 bases at J, leaving 8 bases unmatched. The CDR3 nucleotides read TGTGCCAGCAGTAGACTAGCGGGAGGGCCAAGAAACGAGCAGTACTTC. It specifies CASSRLAGGPRNEQYF.

This chain joins TRBV6-5 and TRBJ2-7; 11 positions match TRBD1. Germline V gene sequence: CDR1 MNHEY, CDR2 SVGAGI. V lost 2 bases, J lost 6 bases, and 0 bases stayed unmatched. CDR3 length equals 13 residues. DNA for the CDR3: TGTGCCAGCAGTTACGGGACAGGGGGCGAGCAGTACTTC. This translates into CASSYGTGGEQYF.

The V and J genes are TRBV5-1 and TRBJ2-2, with 7 nucleotides matching TRBD1. Losses at the gene ends were 4 bases for V and 0 bases for J; bases not matched to a gene: 3. Per germline, CDR1 SGHRS and CDR2 YFSETQ. This CDR3 is built from 15 residues. CDR3 in DNA: TGCGCCAGCAGCGCAGGGGGATCGAACACCGGGGAGCTGTTTTTT. It yields the protein CASSAGGSNTGELFF. The whole variable domain, filled in from reference TRBV5-1 and TRBJ2-2, reads KAGVTQTPRYLIKTRGQQVTLSCSPISGHRSVSWYQQTPGQGLQFLFEYFSETQRNKGNFPGRFSGRQFSNSRSEMNVSTLELGDSALYLCASSAGGSNTGELFFGEGSRLTVL.

This chain connects TRBV27 to TRBJ1-4; maybe TRBD1 (6 bases). Germline CDR1 MNHEY, CDR2 SMNVEV (reference sequence). The CDR3 totals 14 residues. V gave up 6 bases and J gave up 8 bases, with 16 bases separating them. The CDR3 bases are TGTGCCAGCAGAAGACAGGTTGAGGGGGAAAAACTGTTTTTT. Amino acid sequence: CASRRQVEGEKLFF.

V and J are TRBV5-4 and TRBJ2-3, with 13 bases aligning to TRBD2. The CDR3 contains 18 residues. V dropped 5 bases and J dropped 6; count of bases not matched to a gene: 15. Germline CDR1 and CDR2: SGHNT and YYREEE (reference sequence). The CDR3 here is CASSPTSGRVRGEDTQYF. CDR3 sequence (DNA): TGTGCCAGCAGTCCTACTAGCGGGAGGGTTCGGGGCGAGGATACGCAGTATTTT. The entire variable domain, with the rest obtained from reference TRBV5-4 and TRBJ2-3, is as follows: ETGVTQSPTHLIKTRGQQVTLRCSSQSGHNTVSWYQQALGQGPQFIFQYYREEENGRGNFPPRFSGLQFPNYSSELNVNALELDDSALYLCASSPTSGRVRGEDTQYFGPGTRLTVL.

The rearrangement uses TRBV7-9 and TRBJ1-2, with TRBD1 identical over 7 bases. Trimming removed 4 bases from V and 3 bases from J; junction bases left unmatched: 8. Germline loops: CDR1 SEHNR, CDR2 FQNEAQ (reference sequence). This CDR3 has 15 residues. The CDR3 DNA follows: TGTGCCAGCAGCTGGGGGACCGGGACAGACTATGGCTACACCTTC. Protein product: CASSWGTGTDYGYTF.